This entry concerns a single T cell receptor (beta chain). Clones were read by immunoSEQ multiplex PCR, and TCRdb kept only the in-frame ones, dropping some. Here the sample spans roughly 42,000 clones, over 65% being singletons. Germline V gene data show CDR1 as MNHNS and CDR2 as SASEGT. The CDR3 covers 15 residues. V shed 2 bases and J 5 bases; nucleotides not matched to a gene: 4. These data belong to a study of PD-L1 blockade in urothelial cancer. Sequencing was performed on PBMCs, taken around atezolizumab (anti-PD-L1) treatment. The V gene is TRBV6-1, the J gene TRBJ1-5, with 9 nucleotides matching TRBD1. The clonotype was recovered from a man between 65 and 85 years old with urothelial cancer. CDR3 nucleotides: TGTGCCAGCAGTGAATTGACAGGGGGGCATCAGCCCCAGCATTTT. Its translation is CASSELTGGHQPQHF.